Listed here are 29 T cell receptor beta chains from one sample, sequenced in a study of identical twins. TCRdb re-derived calls from the 5' RACE reads in MiXCR, one entry per CDR3 protein. Altogether 450,000 or so distinct CDR3 sequences are present, around 14% being singletons, with the ten largest covering around 0.52%. Separately, the same data were catalogued under a study of yellow fever vaccine responses in identical twins.

Sequences were obtained from CD4+ T cells sorted from blood. The source is a woman aged 18 to 35 in good health.

A few counts support this clonotype. The gene calls are TRBV2 and TRBJ2-1; tentative D call: TRBD1 (6 bases). V dropped 6 bases and J dropped 4 bases, with 10 bases sitting between them. Germline CDR1 is SNHLY and CDR2 is FYNNEI. The CDR3 sequence is 13 residues long. The CDR3 nucleotides are TGTGCCAGCAGCGTTGACAGGTACAATGAGCAGTTCTTC. Its protein product is CASSVDRYNEQFF.

The V call is TRBV6-2 or TRBV6-3, the J call TRBJ2-7, with a tentative D call TRBD1 (5 bases). Trimming pared 5 bases from V and 4 bases from J, leaving 15 bases between. CDR3 length: 14 amino acids. The germline CDR1 and CDR2 sequences are MNHEY and SVGEGT. The CDR3 DNA reads as TGTGCCAGCAGTCTACCGAGACAGCTTTACGAGCAGTACTTC. Its protein is CASSLPRQLYEQYF.

This clonotype was seen only a few times. The genes are TRBV28 and TRBJ2-6; 9 bases are a match to TRBD1. V lost 6 bases, J lost 1 base, and 10 bases stayed unmatched. Per germline, CDR1 MDHEN and CDR2 SYDVKM. The CDR3 has 18 amino acids. CDR3 region: CASSPFWTGVSGANVLTF. Here the CDR3 DNA reads TGTGCCAGCAGCCCCTTCTGGACAGGGGTATCTGGGGCCAACGTCCTGACTTTC.

This clonotype was detected many times. The chain couples TRBV5-1 to TRBJ2-7; D is possibly TRBD1 (5 bases). Germline CDR1 is SGHRS and CDR2 is YFSETQ. The V gene lost 0 bases and the J gene lost 2 bases, with 12 bases spanning the gap. The CDR3 spans 15 residues. The CDR3 DNA is TGCGCCAGCAGCTTGGTGGGGCACGGCACCTACGAGCAGTACTTC. It translates to CASSLVGHGTYEQYF.

This clonotype has just a few counts. The V call is TRBV7-2, the J call TRBJ2-7; D uncertain. Trimming shortened V by 3 bases and J by 0 bases, and 9 bases separated the two germline ends. The CDR3 is made up of 14 amino acids. Germline lookup yields CDR1 SGHTA and CDR2 FQGNSA. The CDR3 here is CASSFRPISYEQYF. The CDR3 DNA is TGTGCCAGCAGCTTTAGACCGATCTCCTACGAGCAGTACTTC.

The rearrangement uses TRBV4-1 and TRBJ2-5; D may be TRBD1 (5 bases). Germline CDR1 reads MGHRA; CDR2 reads YSYEKL. The CDR3 extends over 15 amino acids. The V gene lost 4 bases and the J gene lost 4 bases, with 16 bases spanning the gap. The CDR3 nucleotides read TGCGCCAGCAGCCGAGACAGTACCGTCGGAGAGACCCAGTACTTC. Translated: CASSRDSTVGETQYF.

This clonotype was counted a few times. The chain carries TRBV12-3 or TRBV12-4 and TRBJ2-7, with TRBD2 identical over 12 bases. CDR3 size: 14 residues. V lost 6 bases and J lost 3; bases outside the gene matches: 3. CDR3 sequence reads: CASRGTSGYYEQYF. For the CDR3, the DNA is TGTGCCAGCAGGGGGACTAGCGGGTACTACGAGCAGTACTTC.

This clonotype has only a few counts. The rearrangement uses TRBV15 and TRBJ2-7, with a tentative D call TRBD1 (6 bases). The CDR3 consists of 13 residues. The V end was cut by 6 bases, the J end by 3 bases, with 12 bases between. Germline loops: CDR1 LNHNV, CDR2 YYDKDF (reference sequence). The CDR3 coding sequence is TGTGCCACCAGTCGGACAGCCAACTACGAGCAGTACTTC. It yields the protein CATSRTANYEQYF.

This clonotype has a handful of counts. This rearrangement joins TRBV4-2 to TRBJ2-1; tentatively, D is TRBD2 (6 bases). The V gene lost 0 bases and the J gene lost 7 bases, with 10 bases spanning the gap. Germline V gene sequence: CDR1 LGHNA, CDR2 YNFKEQ. The CDR3 runs 14 residues. The CDR3 reads CASSQEDYVNEQFF. In DNA, the CDR3 is TGTGCCAGCAGCCAAGAGGACTACGTAAATGAGCAGTTCTTC.

The chain couples TRBV24-1 to TRBJ2-2; 11 bases align to TRBD2. The germline V gene has CDR1 KGHDR and CDR2 SFDVKD. This CDR3 is built from 15 residues. The junction had 3 bases not matched to a gene; V was cut back by 6 bases and J by 4 bases. The CDR3: CATSPSGRPTGELFF. The CDR3 DNA sequence: TGTGCCACCAGTCCTAGCGGGAGGCCCACCGGGGAGCTGTTTTTT.

V usage is TRBV28 and J usage is TRBJ1-2; TRBD1 might be the D (5 bases). The CDR3 contains 15 residues. Per germline, CDR1 MDHEN and CDR2 SYDVKM. The V and J ends lost 5 bases and 3 bases respectively, with 16 bases between them. CDR3 region: CASSLPGATDYGYTF. For the CDR3, the DNA is TGTGCCAGCAGTCTTCCCGGGGCTACCGACTATGGCTACACCTTC.

This clonotype was detected only a few times. The V gene is TRBV25-1, the J gene TRBJ2-3, with D perhaps TRBD2 (5 bases). The CDR3 is made up of 15 amino acids. The ends were cut back, 2 bases at V and 2 bases at J, with 11 bases in the middle. The germline gives CDR1 MGHDK, CDR2 SYGVNS. The CDR3 protein is CASSEGGGYTDTQYF. In nucleotides, the CDR3 is TGTGCCAGCAGTGAAGGTGGCGGGTACACAGATACGCAGTATTTT.

The sample holds a few counts of this clonotype. V usage is TRBV18 and J usage is TRBJ1-1; D is undetermined. In germline, CDR1 is KGHSH, CDR2 LQKENI. The V end was cut by 2 bases, the J end by 8 bases, with 6 bases between. The CDR3 is made up of 11 amino acids. The CDR3 reads CASSPKEEAFF. In nucleotides, the CDR3 is TGTGCCAGCTCACCAAAGGAGGAAGCTTTCTTT.

This clonotype occurred a few times. The rearrangement links TRBV6-1 to TRBJ1-1; 9 bases align to TRBD1. In germline, CDR1 is MNHNS, CDR2 SASEGT. This CDR3 is 15 amino acids long. With V trimmed by 6 bases and J by 6 bases, 11 bases remained unmatched. CDR3 in DNA: TGTGCCAGCAGGGGACAGGGAGCCAGTAGCTCTGAAGCTTTCTTT. Translation: CASRGQGASSSEAFF.

This sequence joins TRBV19 and TRBJ2-1; possible D gene TRBD2, 7 bases. The germline V and J ends were trimmed by 11 bases and 8 bases, with 25 bases remaining between them. CDR1 and CDR2 from the germline V gene are LNHDA and SQIVND (reference sequence). This CDR3 has 15 amino acids. The CDR3 DNA sequence: TGTGCCTCCCTTCAAGGGGGAGGGGGGGGCGATGAGCAGTTCTTC. Translated: CASLQGGGGGDEQFF.

This chain uses TRBV12-3 or TRBV12-4 with TRBJ2-1; 14 positions agree with TRBD2. The CDR3 loop spans 16 amino acids. The ends lost 5 bases at V and 8 bases at J; junction bases unmatched: 8. CDR3 sequence: CASSQPGLAGAHEQFF. The CDR3 region has the DNA TGTGCCAGCAGTCAGCCGGGACTAGCGGGAGCCCATGAGCAGTTCTTC.

CDR3 nucleotides: TGCGCCAGCAGCCAAGAAGTTTCCGGGACAGGGGGTGGCGAGCAGTACTTC. Protein sequence: CASSQEVSGTGGGEQYF. The chain couples TRBV4-1 to TRBJ2-7; 11 bases agree with TRBD1. Germline V CDR1 and CDR2: MGHRA, YSYEKL. The CDR3 has 17 residues. Losses at the gene ends were 0 bases for V and 6 bases for J; bases not matched to a gene: 10.

J is TRBJ2-5 and V is TRBV11-2; 11 bases agree with TRBD1. The CDR3 loop spans 15 amino acids. In germline, CDR1 is SGHAT, CDR2 FQNNGV. The junction had 3 bases not matched to a gene; V was cut back by 4 bases and J by 2 bases. CDR3: CASSSGQGAQETQYF. Written as DNA, the CDR3 is TGTGCCAGCAGCTCTGGACAGGGGGCACAAGAGACCCAGTACTTC. Looking up the rest from reference TRBV11-2 and TRBJ2-5 gives the full variable domain: EAGVAQSPRYKIIEKRQSVAFWCNPISGHATLYWYQQILGQGPKLLIQFQNNGVVDDSQLPKDRFSAERLKGVDSTLKIQPAKLEDSAVYLCASSSGQGAQETQYFGPGTRLLVL.

This clonotype was seen only a few times. In DNA form, the CDR3 reads TGCGCCAGCAGCCACCAGACAGGGGGCACAACCTACGAGCAGTACTTC. As protein: CASSHQTGGTTYEQYF. The rearrangement links TRBV4-3 to TRBJ2-7; 10 bases match TRBD1. Germline CDR1 reads LGHNA; CDR2 reads YSLEER. V lost 3 bases to trimming and J lost 2 bases; unmatched junction nucleotides: 7. The CDR3 has 16 residues.

The table lists this clonotype with a few counts. The chain links TRBV29-1 to TRBJ1-2; 9 bases agree with TRBD1. With 5 bases clipped from V and 4 bases from J, the junction kept 5 bases outside the gene matches. The CDR3 runs 13 residues. The V gene's germline CDR1 is SQVTM and CDR2 ANQGSEA. DNA of the CDR3: TGCAGCGTTATACAGGGGGCCGCCTATGGCTACACCTTC. Protein product: CSVIQGAAYGYTF.

This chain links TRBV6-5 with TRBJ1-1; tentatively, D is TRBD1 (6 bases). CDR3 length equals 15 residues. Between the trimmed V and J ends, which lost 0 bases and 6 bases, there was a span of 14 bases. Germline CDR1 and CDR2: MNHEY and SVGAGI. CDR3 sequence: CASSYSSQGRAEAFF. The CDR3 DNA reads TGTGCCAGCAGTTACTCCTCCCAGGGGAGGGCTGAAGCTTTCTTT.

The chain couples TRBV29-1 to TRBJ2-7, with 8 bases matching TRBD1. Trimming took 6 bases from V and 5 from J; bases not matched to a gene: 6. The CDR3 contains 12 residues. The germline gives CDR1 SQVTM, CDR2 ANQGSEA. CDR3 bases: TGCAGCGTGGCAGGGGGCCCGAACGAGCAGTACTTC. This gives the protein CSVAGGPNEQYF.

The chain couples TRBV12-3 or TRBV12-4 to TRBJ1-4; D remains unclear. There are 10 residues in the CDR3. The V gene lost 3 bases and the J gene lost 10 bases, with 3 bases spanning the gap. CDR3 in DNA: TGTGCCAGCAGTTTGGGAAAACTGTTTTTT. This codes for CASSLGKLFF.

This clonotype was seen ten or more times. The chain is built from TRBV12-3 or TRBV12-4 and TRBJ1-1, with D possibly TRBD1 on 6 matching bases. This CDR3 has 14 amino acids. V was clipped by 3 bases and J by 4 bases, with 12 bases between them. This CDR3 is CASSFTGSSTEAFF. The CDR3 coding sequence is TGTGCCAGCAGTTTTACAGGGAGTAGCACTGAAGCTTTCTTT.

This chain joins TRBV6-5 and TRBJ2-7; TRBD2 is a possible D gene (6 bases). CDR1 is MNHEY and CDR2 is SVGAGI in the germline V gene. V lost 2 bases to trimming and J lost 0 bases, with 14 bases between them. The CDR3 covers 16 residues. The CDR3 loop reads CASSYPAGTGSYEQYF. The CDR3 DNA sequence: TGTGCCAGCAGTTACCCCGCCGGGACTGGCTCCTACGAGCAGTACTTC.

This clonotype was seen at least ten times. The rearrangement joins TRBV5-1 to TRBJ2-7; TRBD1 might be the D (6 bases). V lost 5 bases, J lost 0 bases, and 9 bases lay in between. This CDR3 contains 13 residues. Per the germline V gene, CDR1 is SGHRS and CDR2 is YFSETQ. CDR3 loop: CASRKDSSYEQYF. The CDR3 coding sequence is TGCGCCAGCAGAAAGGACAGCTCCTACGAGCAGTACTTC.

The chain has TRBV7-2 and TRBJ2-2; no definite D call. The germline V gene has CDR1 SGHTA and CDR2 FQGNSA. The V and J ends lost 6 bases and 5 bases respectively, with 13 bases between them. The CDR3 length is 14 residues. The CDR3 loop reads CASRGWVRTGELFF. CDR3 in DNA: TGTGCCAGCAGAGGGTGGGTTAGAACCGGGGAGCTGTTTTTT.

This clonotype was detected only a few times. V gene TRBV5-6 combines with J gene TRBJ2-3, with D perhaps TRBD1 or TRBD2 (6 bases each). This CDR3 is 16 amino acids long. V was shortened by 4 bases and J by 0 bases, with 15 bases between the two germline ends. The germline gives CDR1 SGHDT, CDR2 YYEEEE. CDR3 in amino acids: CASSLMGGSSTDTQYF. The CDR3 region has the DNA TGTGCCAGCAGCCTCATGGGGGGCTCTAGCACAGATACGCAGTATTTT.

This clonotype was seen a few times. V usage is TRBV7-8 and J usage is TRBJ2-7; D is unresolved. CDR3 length: 12 amino acids. V was cut by 4 bases and J by 3 bases, with 7 bases left in between. The V gene's germline CDR1 is SGHVS and CDR2 FQNEAQ. The CDR3 coding sequence is TGTGCCAGCAGCTACGAGAGCTACGAGCAGTACTTC. Its protein product is CASSYESYEQYF.